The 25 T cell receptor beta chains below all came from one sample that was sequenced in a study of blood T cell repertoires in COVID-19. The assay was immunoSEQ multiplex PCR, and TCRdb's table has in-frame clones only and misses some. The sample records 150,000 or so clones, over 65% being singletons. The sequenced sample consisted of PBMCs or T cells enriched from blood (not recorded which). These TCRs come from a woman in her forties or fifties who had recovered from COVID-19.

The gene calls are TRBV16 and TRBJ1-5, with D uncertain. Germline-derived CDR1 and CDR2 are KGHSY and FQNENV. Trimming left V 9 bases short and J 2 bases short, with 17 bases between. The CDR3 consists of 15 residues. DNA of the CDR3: TGTGCCAGTGGTCCTTCGAGGGTGGGCAATCAGCCCCAGCATTTT. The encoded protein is CASGPSRVGNQPQHF. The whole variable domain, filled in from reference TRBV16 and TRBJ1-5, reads GEEVAQTPKHLVRGEGQKAKLYCAPIKGHSYVFWYQQVLKNEFKFLISFQNENVFDETGMPKERFSAKCLPNSPCSLEIQATKLEDSAVYFCASGPSRVGNQPQHFGDGTRLSIL.

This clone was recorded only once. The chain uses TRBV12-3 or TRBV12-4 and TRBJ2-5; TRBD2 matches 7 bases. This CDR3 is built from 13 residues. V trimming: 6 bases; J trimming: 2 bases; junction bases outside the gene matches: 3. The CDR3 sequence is CASRGEGQETQYF. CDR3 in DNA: TGTGCCAGCAGAGGGGAGGGGCAAGAGACCCAGTACTTC.

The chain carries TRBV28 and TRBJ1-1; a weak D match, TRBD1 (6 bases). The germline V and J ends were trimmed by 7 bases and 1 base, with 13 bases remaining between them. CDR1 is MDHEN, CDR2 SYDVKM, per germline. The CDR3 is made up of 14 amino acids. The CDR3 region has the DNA TGTGCCAGCACCAGAGGGGGACAGAACACTGAAGCTTTCTTT. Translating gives CASTRGGQNTEAFF.

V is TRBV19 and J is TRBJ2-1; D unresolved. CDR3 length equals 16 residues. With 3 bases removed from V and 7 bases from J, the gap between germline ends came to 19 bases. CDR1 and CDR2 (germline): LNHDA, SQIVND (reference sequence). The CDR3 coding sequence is TGTGCCAGTAGTATGATAAGTCTGGTGTCAGTTAATGAGCAGTTCTTC. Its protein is CASSMISLVSVNEQFF.

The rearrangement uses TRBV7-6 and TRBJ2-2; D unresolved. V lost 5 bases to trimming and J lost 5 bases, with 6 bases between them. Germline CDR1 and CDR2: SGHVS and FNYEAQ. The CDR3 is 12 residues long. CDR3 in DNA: TGTGCCAGCAGCCTGGAGACCGGGGAGCTGTTTTTT. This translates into CASSLETGELFF.

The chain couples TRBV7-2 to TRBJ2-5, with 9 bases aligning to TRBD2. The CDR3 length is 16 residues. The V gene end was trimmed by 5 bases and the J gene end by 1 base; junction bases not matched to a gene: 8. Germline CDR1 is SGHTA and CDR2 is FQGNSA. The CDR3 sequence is CASSPSGRGGQETQYF. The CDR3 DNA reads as TGTGCCAGCAGCCCAAGTGGGCGGGGGGGCCAAGAGACCCAGTACTTC.

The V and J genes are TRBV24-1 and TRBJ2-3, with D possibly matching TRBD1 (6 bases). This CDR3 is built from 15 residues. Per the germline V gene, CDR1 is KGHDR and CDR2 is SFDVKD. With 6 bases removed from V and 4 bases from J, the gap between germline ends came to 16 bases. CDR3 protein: CATSIEGGSSDTQYF. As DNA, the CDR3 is TGTGCCACCAGTATCGAAGGGGGAAGTTCAGATACGCAGTATTTT.

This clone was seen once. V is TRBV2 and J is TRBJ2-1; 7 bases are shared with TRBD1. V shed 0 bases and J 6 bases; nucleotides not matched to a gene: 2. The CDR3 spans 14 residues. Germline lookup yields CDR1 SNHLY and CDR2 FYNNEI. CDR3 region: CASSEARGLNEQFF. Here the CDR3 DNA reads TGTGCCAGCAGTGAAGCGAGGGGGCTCAATGAGCAGTTCTTC.

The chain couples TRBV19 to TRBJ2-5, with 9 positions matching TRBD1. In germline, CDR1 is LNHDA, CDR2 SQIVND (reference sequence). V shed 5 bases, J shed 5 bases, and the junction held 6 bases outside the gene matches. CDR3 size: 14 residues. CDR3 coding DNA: TGTGCCAGTAGTGTCGAGGGGACAGGGGAGACCCAGTACTTC. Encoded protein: CASSVEGTGETQYF.

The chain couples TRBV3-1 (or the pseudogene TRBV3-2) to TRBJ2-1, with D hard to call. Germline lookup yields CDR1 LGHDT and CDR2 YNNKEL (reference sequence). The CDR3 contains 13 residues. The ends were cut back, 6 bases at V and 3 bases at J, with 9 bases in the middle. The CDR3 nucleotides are TGTGCCAGCAGTCTAGGCCACTACAATGAGCAGTTCTTC. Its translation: CASSLGHYNEQFF.

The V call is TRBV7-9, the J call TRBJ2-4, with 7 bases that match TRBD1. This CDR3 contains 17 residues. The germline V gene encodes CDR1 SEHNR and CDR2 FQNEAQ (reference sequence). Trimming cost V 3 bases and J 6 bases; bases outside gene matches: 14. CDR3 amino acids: CASSLGFGPGGSNIQYF. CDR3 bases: TGTGCCAGCAGCTTGGGTTTTGGGCCAGGGGGTTCAAACATTCAGTACTTC.

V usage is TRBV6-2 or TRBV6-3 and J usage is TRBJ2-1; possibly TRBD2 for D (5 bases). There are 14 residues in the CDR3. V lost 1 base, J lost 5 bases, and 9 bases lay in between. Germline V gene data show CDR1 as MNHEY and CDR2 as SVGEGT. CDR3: CASSYYLADNEQFF. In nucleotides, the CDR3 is TGTGCCAGCAGTTACTACCTAGCCGACAATGAGCAGTTCTTC.

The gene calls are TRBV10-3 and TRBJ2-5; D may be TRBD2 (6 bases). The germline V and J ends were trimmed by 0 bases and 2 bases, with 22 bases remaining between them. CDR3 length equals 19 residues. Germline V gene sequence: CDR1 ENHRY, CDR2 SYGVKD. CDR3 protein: CAISESMGLQRTLQETQYF. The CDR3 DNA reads TGTGCCATCAGTGAGTCAATGGGACTTCAGAGGACCTTACAAGAGACCCAGTACTTC.

In nucleotides, the CDR3 is TGTGCCAGCAGCTTACGAACAGCCGCCTCTGGAAACACCATATATTTT. Translation: CASSLRTAASGNTIYF. V is TRBV5-6 and J is TRBJ1-3; D ambiguous. V shed 2 bases and J shed 0 bases, with 12 bases lying between them. The V gene's germline CDR1 is SGHDT and CDR2 YYEEEE. This CDR3 has 16 residues.

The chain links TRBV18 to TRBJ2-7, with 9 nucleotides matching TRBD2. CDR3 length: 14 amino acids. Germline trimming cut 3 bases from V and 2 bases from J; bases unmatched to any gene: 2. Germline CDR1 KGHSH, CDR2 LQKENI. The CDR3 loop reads CASSPTSGTYEQYF. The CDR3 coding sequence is TGTGCCAGCTCACCGACTAGCGGCACCTACGAGCAGTACTTC.

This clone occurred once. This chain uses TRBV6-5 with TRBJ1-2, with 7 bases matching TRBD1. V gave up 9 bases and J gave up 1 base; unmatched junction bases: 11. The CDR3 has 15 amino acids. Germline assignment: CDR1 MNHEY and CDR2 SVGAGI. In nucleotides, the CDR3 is TGTGCCAGTGGGGACAGAAGTACCAATAACTATGGCTACACCTTC. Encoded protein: CASGDRSTNNYGYTF.

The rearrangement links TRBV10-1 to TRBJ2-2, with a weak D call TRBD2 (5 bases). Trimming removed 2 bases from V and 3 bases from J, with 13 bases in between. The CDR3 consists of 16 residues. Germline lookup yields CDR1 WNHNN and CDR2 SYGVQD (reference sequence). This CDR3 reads CASSETGGGDTGELFF. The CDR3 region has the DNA TGCGCCAGCAGTGAGACCGGAGGTGGAGACACCGGGGAGCTGTTTTTT.

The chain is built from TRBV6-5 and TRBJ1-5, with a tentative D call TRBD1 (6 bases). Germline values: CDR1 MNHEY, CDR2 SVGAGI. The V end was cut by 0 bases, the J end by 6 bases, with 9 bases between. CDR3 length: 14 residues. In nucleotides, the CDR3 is TGTGCCAGCAGTTACTCGAACAGGGCTCAGCCCCAGCATTTT. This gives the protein CASSYSNRAQPQHF.

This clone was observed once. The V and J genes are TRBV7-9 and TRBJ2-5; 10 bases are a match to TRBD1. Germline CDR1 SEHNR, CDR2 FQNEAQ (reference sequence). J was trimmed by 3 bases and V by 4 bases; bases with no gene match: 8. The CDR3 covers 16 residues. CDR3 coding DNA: TGTGCCAGCAGCTCAATTGCGGGGACAGGGGAAGAGACCCAGTACTTC. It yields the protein CASSSIAGTGEETQYF.

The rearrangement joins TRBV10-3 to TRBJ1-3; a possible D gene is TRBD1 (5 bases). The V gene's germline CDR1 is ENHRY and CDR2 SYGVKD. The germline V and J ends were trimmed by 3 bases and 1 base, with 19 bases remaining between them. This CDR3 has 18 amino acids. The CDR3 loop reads CAISDNLQATLSGNTIYF. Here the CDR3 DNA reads TGTGCCATCAGTGATAATTTACAGGCTACCCTGTCTGGAAACACCATATATTTT.

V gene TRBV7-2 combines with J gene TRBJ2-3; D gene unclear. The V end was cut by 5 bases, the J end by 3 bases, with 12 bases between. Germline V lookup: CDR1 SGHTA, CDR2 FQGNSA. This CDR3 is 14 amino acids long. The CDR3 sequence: CASSPYLRTDTQYF. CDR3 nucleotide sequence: TGTGCCAGCAGCCCTTACCTCAGAACAGATACGCAGTATTTT.

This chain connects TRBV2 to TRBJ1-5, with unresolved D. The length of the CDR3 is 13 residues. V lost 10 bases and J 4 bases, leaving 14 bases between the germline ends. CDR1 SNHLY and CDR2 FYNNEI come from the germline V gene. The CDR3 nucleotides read TGTGCCACCGGGGTCGGGCAAAATCAGCCCCAGCATTTT. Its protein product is CATGVGQNQPQHF.

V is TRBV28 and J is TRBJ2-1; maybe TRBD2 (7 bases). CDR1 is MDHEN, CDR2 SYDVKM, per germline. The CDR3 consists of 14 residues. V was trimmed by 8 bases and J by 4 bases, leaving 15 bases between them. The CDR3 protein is CASGGAANYNEQFF. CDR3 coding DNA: TGTGCCAGCGGGGGGGCGGCTAATTACAATGAGCAGTTCTTC.

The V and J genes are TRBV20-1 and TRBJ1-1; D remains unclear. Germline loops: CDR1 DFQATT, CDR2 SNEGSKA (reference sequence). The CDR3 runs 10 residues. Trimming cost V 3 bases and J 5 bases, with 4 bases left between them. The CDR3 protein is CSASQTEAFF. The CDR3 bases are TGCAGTGCTAGTCAGACTGAAGCTTTCTTT.

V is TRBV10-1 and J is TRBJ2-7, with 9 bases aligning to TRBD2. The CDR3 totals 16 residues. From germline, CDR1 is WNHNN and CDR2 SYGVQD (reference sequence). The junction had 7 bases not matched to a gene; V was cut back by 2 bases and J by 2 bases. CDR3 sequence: CASSERPGLAAYEQYF. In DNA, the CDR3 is TGCGCCAGCAGTGAGCGCCCGGGACTAGCAGCCTACGAGCAGTACTTC.